This T cell receptor (beta chain) comes out of a study of PD-L1 blockade in urothelial cancer. Study-wide results and limits: Having blood TCR clonality under the median before treatment predicted better survival.

Note on this clone: Its specificity is not known.

The repertoire was sequenced with immunoSEQ multiplex PCR; TCRdb's copy has only in-frame clones and lacks some. Of around 46,000 clones in the sample, around 90% were seen once. Stated time point: peripheral blood 6 weeks after treatment start. Trimming stripped 5 bases from V and 7 bases from J, with 20 bases between. There are 15 residues in the CDR3. Germline V CDR1 and CDR2: MNHEY, SVGAGI. The TCR was taken from a man in his fifties or sixties with urothelial cancer. V gene TRBV6-5 combines with J gene TRBJ2-5, with D possibly TRBD1 on 5 matching bases. Sample: PBMCs, taken around atezolizumab (anti-PD-L1) treatment. CDR3 coding DNA: TGTGCCAGCAGTCAAGAAGGGGCCCTTGTTATGACCCAGTACTTC. Its translation is CASSQEGALVMTQYF.